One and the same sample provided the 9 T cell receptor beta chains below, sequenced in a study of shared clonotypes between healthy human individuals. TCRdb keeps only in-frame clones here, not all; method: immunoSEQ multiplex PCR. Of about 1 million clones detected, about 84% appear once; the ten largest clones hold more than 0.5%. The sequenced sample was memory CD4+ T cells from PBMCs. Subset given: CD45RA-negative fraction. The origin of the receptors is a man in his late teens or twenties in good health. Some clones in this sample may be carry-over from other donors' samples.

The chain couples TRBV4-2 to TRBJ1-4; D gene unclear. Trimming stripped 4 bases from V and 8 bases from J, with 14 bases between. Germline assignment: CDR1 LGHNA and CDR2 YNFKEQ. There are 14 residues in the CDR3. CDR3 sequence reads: CASSLPGNGEKLFF. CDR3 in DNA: TGTGCCAGCAGCCTCCCGGGGAACGGGGAAAAACTGTTTTTT.

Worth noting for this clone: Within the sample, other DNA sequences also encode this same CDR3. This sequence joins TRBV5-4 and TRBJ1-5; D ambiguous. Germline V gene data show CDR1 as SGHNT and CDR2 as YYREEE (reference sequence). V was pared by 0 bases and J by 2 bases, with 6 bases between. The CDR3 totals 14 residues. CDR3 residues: CASSLGLGNQPQHF. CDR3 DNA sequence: TGTGCCAGCAGCTTGGGCTTAGGCAATCAGCCCCAGCATTTT.

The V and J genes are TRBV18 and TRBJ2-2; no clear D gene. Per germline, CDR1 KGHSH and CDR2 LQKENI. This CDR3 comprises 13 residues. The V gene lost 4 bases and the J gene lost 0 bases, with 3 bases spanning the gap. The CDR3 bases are TGTGCCAGCTCACTTCCGAACACCGGGGAGCTGTTTTTT. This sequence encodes CASSLPNTGELFF.

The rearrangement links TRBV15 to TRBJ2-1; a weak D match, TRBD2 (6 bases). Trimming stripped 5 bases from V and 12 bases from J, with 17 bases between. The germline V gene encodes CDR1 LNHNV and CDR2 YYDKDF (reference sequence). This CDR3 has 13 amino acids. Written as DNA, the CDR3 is TGTGCCACCAGCCGGCTGGGTGCGGGGAGGCAGTTCTTC. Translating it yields CATSRLGAGRQFF.

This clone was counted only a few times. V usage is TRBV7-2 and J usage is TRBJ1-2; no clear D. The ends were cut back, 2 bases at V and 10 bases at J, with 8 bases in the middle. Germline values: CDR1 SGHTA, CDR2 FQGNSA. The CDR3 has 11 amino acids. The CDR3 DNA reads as TGTGCCAGCAGCTTATTTGAGACCTACACCTTC. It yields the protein CASSLFETYTF.

The CDR3 spells CATQDGGYYGYTF. The CDR3 DNA reads as TGTGCCACCCAGGACGGGGGTTACTATGGCTACACCTTC. This rearrangement joins TRBV25-1 to TRBJ1-2; tentative D call: TRBD1 (5 bases). The V end was cut by 10 bases, the J end by 3 bases, with 15 bases between. There are 13 residues in the CDR3. The V gene's germline CDR1 is MGHDK and CDR2 SYGVNS.

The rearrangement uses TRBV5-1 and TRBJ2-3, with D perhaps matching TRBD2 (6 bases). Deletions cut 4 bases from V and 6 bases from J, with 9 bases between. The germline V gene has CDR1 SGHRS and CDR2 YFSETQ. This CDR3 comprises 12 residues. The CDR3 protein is CASSPLADTQYF. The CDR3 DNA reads TGCGCCAGCAGCCCGCTAGCGGATACGCAGTATTTT.

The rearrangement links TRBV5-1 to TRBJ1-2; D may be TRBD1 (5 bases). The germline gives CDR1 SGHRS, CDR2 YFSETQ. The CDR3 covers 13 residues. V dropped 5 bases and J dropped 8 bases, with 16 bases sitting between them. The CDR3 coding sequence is TGCGCCAGCAGTCAATCCAGGGTTGACGGCTACACCTTC. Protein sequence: CASSQSRVDGYTF.

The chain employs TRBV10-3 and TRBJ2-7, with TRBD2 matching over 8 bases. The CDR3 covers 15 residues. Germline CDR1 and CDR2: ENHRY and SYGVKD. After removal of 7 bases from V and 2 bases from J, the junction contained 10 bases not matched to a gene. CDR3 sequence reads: CAIKKTTSGPYEQYF. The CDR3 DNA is TGTGCCATCAAAAAAACTACTAGCGGCCCCTACGAGCAGTACTTC.